This T cell receptor (beta chain) stems from a study of breast tumors, draining lymph nodes, adjacent tissues. Study findings and constraints: Tumor T cell lymph node origin was a supported hypothesis, not proven.

This clonotype has ten or more counts. What it binds is not known. The lymph nodes were axillary draining lymph nodes from breast cancer patients. TCRdb reprocessed the multiplex PCR reads via MiXCR and lists one record per CDR3 protein. The sample records roughly 260,000 distinct CDR3 sequences, about 33% being singletons. V shed 0 bases, J shed 2 bases, and the junction held 8 bases outside the gene matches. The V gene's germline CDR1 is SGDLS and CDR2 YYNGEE. The CDR3 contains 17 residues. V and J are TRBV9 and TRBJ2-5, with TRBD2 matching over 9 bases. Sequenced sample: axillary lymph node tissue. This clonotype was obtained from a female donor with breast cancer. Some clones in this sample may be carry-over from other donors' samples. In DNA form, the CDR3 reads TGTGCCAGCAGCGTAGAAGTGGAGACTAGCGGACAAGAGACCCAGTACTTC. Residues: CASSVEVETSGQETQYF.